In its sample, the clone carrying this T cell receptor beta chain was seen many times. The junction departs from the called germline gene at one end, perhaps through a read error. RNA transcripts were the template for amplifying TCR beta CDR3 regions. HTBI primers were the set used in a first-round RT-PCR of the TCR CDR3. A single record per CDR3 protein comes from TCRdb applying MiXCR to the multiplex PCR reads. This sample has some 340,000 distinct CDR3 sequences, with approximately 14% found just once. The entry originates in a study of T cells in Graves' hyperthyroidism and ophthalmopathy. Germline V CDR1 and CDR2: SNHLY, FYNNEI. CDR3 length equals 14 residues.

The rearrangement uses TRBV2 and TRBJ1-2; no firm D call. The sequenced material came from blood. The TCR originated in a woman aged 40 to 50 with Graves' ophthalmopathy. The CDR3 sequence: CANSERRDRYGYTF. The CDR3 coding sequence is TGTGCCAACAGTGAAAGGCGGGATCGGTATGGCTACACCTTC.